This TCR beta chain was sequenced in a study of regulatory T cells in long-lasting Graves disease. V shed 5 bases and J shed 1 base, with 12 bases lying between them. The CDR3 has 15 residues. Germline-derived CDR1 and CDR2 are SGHNT and YENEEA. Through Arm-PCR of CDR3 regions and iRepertoire HTBI primers, TCR beta libraries were built. TCRdb processed the multiplex PCR reads anew with MiXCR; each CDR3 protein has one entry. Of approximately 460,000 distinct CDR3 sequences in the sample, 16% were seen once. Time point specified: newly diagnosed GD, antithyroid drugs for less than 3 months. PBMC-extracted RNA yielded the TCR library. These same data were also listed under a study on T cells in Graves' hyperthyroidism and ophthalmopathy.

This rearrangement joins TRBV11-3 to TRBJ2-1, with D possibly TRBD1 on 5 matching bases. The sequences come from peripheral blood mononuclear cells (PBMCs), collected at new diagnosis, from a patient treated with antithyroid drugs. The clonotype comes from a woman between 25 and 40 years old with Graves disease. The CDR3 DNA reads as TGTGCCAGCAGCCCAGCTGCAGGGTCCTACAATGAGCAGTTCTTC. Its protein is CASSPAAGSYNEQFF. Looking up the rest from reference TRBV11-3 and TRBJ2-1 gives the full variable domain: EAGVVQSPRYKIIEKKQPVAFWCNPISGHNTLYWYLQNLGQGPELLIRYENEEAVDDSQLPKDRFSAERLKGVDSTLKIQPAELGDSAVYLCASSPAAGSYNEQFFGPGTRLTVL.